This T cell receptor beta chain was observed in a study of control samples from healthy donors and cancer patients. Some clones are missing from TCRdb's copy, which holds only in-frame ones; the method was immunoSEQ multiplex PCR. The table records fewer than 65,000 clones, roughly nine tenths of them present only once. This CDR3 has 13 amino acids. In germline, CDR1 is LGHDT, CDR2 YNNKEL (reference sequence). Trimming shortened V by 3 bases and J by 5 bases, and 7 bases separated the two germline ends. This chain uses TRBV3-1 (or the pseudogene TRBV3-2) with TRBJ2-2; D is ambiguous. The sequencing sample was made of PBMCs. The sequence was collected from a man aged 40-49 years with colorectal cancer. CDR3 protein: CASSHEGTGELFF. The CDR3, as DNA: TGTGCCAGCAGCCACGAAGGAACCGGGGAGCTGTTTTTT.